Listed below are T cell receptor beta chains from one sample, sequenced in a study of CD4 and CD8 cells across lung adenocarcinoma regions. TCRdb itself ran the PCR reads through MiXCR, one entry per CDR3 protein. The table lists almost 5,000 distinct CDR3 sequences, roughly three fifths of them singletons. Material: CD4+ T cells from the center of a lung tumor. These receptors all come from a male donor with lung adenocarcinoma. The CD4 and CD8 labels of this study may be unreliable. Each CDR3 is given with its conserved first and last residue. Each record gives: clone size, V gene, D gene, J gene, CDR3 protein, CDR3 DNA. A D gene is named only where the DNA matches it firmly. Expanded clones are given a class, and other clones once, few, many or no size at all.

>NA|TRBV25-1|NA|TRBJ2-7
CASGGAGGGDRETQYF
TGTGCCAGCGGGGGGGCAGGGGGAGGGGACCGAGAGACGCAGTACTTC
>once|TRBV6-1|NA|TRBJ2-1
CASRQNQGDEQFF
TGTGCCAGCAGGCAGAATCAGGGAGATGAGCAGTTCTTC
>NA|TRBV6-1|TRBD1|TRBJ2-3
CASSVRDRSTDTQYF
TGTGCCAGCAGTGTCCGGGACAGGTCGACAGATACGCAGTATTTT
>NA|TRBV12-5|NA|TRBJ1-1
CASGADGDTEAFF
TGTGCTAGTGGGGCAGACGGGGACACTGAAGCTTTCTTT
>NA|TRBV6-1|NA|TRBJ1-1
CASSEEGVLTEAFF
TGTGCCAGCAGTGAAGAAGGGGTACTGACTGAAGCTTTCTTT
>medium-sized|TRBV27|NA|TRBJ2-7
CASSAKVTGGYSYEQYF
TGTGCCAGCAGCGCAAAAGTGACTGGGGGCTACTCCTACGAGCAGTACTTC
>medium-sized|TRBV6-5|NA|TRBJ2-5
CASSYISTQETQYF
TGTGCCAGCAGTTACATTAGCACCCAAGAGACCCAGTACTTC
>NA|TRBV6-1|NA|TRBJ2-3
CASSEWGSSSTDTQYF
TGTGCCAGCAGTGAATGGGGGTCGTCTAGCACAGATACGCAGTATTTT
>NA|TRBV7-8|TRBD2|TRBJ2-2
CASSLMTSGSGGAGELFF
TGTGCCAGCAGCTTAATGACTAGCGGGAGTGGAGGCGCCGGGGAGCTGTTTTTT
>NA|TRBV6-5|TRBD1|TRBJ2-7
CASSYRPTGQNEQYF
TGTGCCAGCAGTTACCGCCCGACAGGGCAGAATGAGCAGTACTTC
>NA|TRBV6-4|NA|TRBJ2-2
CASSATPGTGELFF
TGTGCCAGCAGTGCAACTCCAGGGACCGGGGAGCTGTTTTTT
>NA|TRBV10-2|TRBD2|TRBJ2-7
CASQGLASHEQYF
TGCGCCAGCCAAGGACTAGCTTCCCACGAGCAGTACTTC
>NA|TRBV10-3|NA|TRBJ1-2
CATAPSGDYGYTF
TGTGCCACCGCGCCCTCCGGGGACTATGGCTACACCTTC
>NA|TRBV24-1|TRBD1|TRBJ2-5
CATSETGEETQYF
TGTGCCACCAGTGAGACAGGGGAAGAGACCCAGTACTTC
>few|TRBV7-3|TRBD2|TRBJ2-1
CASSRWTSGTHNEQFF
TGTGCCAGCAGCCGGTGGACTAGCGGGACCCACAATGAGCAGTTCTTC
>NA|TRBV7-2|TRBD2|TRBJ2-7
CASSFMPSGASYEQYF
TGTGCCAGCAGCTTCATGCCCAGCGGGGCATCCTACGAGCAGTACTTC
>NA|TRBV6-5|TRBD2|TRBJ2-7
CASSSTSGSIHEQYF
TGTGCCAGCAGTTCGACTAGCGGGAGTATCCACGAGCAGTACTTC
>NA|TRBV6-1|TRBD1|TRBJ1-2
CASSELGQGYGYTF
TGTGCCAGCAGTGAACTGGGACAGGGATATGGCTACACCTTC
>medium-sized|TRBV11-3|NA|TRBJ2-1
CASSRQGLDEQFF
TGTGCCAGCAGTCGGCAGGGGTTGGATGAGCAGTTCTTC
>NA|TRBV7-2|NA|TRBJ2-7
CASSSHVGYEQYF
TGTGCCAGCAGCTCCCATGTTGGCTACGAGCAGTACTTC
>NA|TRBV30|TRBD1|TRBJ2-7
CAWGDRGQYF
TGTGCCTGGGGGGACAGGGGACAGTACTTC
>NA|TRBV6-1|NA|TRBJ2-1
CASSEQGFSYNEQFF
TGTGCCAGCAGTGAACAGGGTTTCTCCTACAATGAGCAGTTCTTC